The present T cell receptor (beta chain) was sequenced within a study of response to subunit inactivated influenza vaccine. MiXCR, run by TCRdb on the RT-PCR reads, gives a single entry per CDR3 protein. The repertoire holds around 190,000 distinct CDR3 sequences, with around a tenth as singletons. There are many counts of this clonotype. The target antigen is unknown. Study observations and caveats: The authors proposed limited new T cell recruitment per seasonal influenza vaccination.

The CDR3 is 14 residues long. Germline V gives CDR1 SGHKS, CDR2 YYEKEE (reference sequence). V was cut by 7 bases and J by 0 bases, with 11 bases left in between. The sequence was collected from a man aged 45-65 years who received an inactivated influenza vaccine. The chain links TRBV5-5 to TRBJ1-5; D might be TRBD1 (5 bases). Sequenced material: non-naive T cells sorted from PBMCs, taken on the day of vaccination. CDR3 loop: CASGAGYSNQPQHF. Written as DNA, the CDR3 is TGTGCCAGCGGAGCAGGGTATAGCAATCAGCCCCAGCATTTT.